This passage covers 28 T cell receptor beta chains from one sample sequenced in a study of blood T cell repertoires in COVID-19. The repertoire was sequenced with immunoSEQ multiplex PCR; TCRdb's copy has only in-frame clones and lacks some. The data show approximately 290,000 clones, with 85% to 90% seen just once and around 0.8% held by the top ten. Material for sequencing was peripheral blood. The receptors stem from a man younger than 40 with acute or convalescent COVID-19.

The J gene is TRBJ1-2, the V gene TRBV5-1; no reliable D call. This CDR3 comprises 13 residues. Trimming took 2 bases from V and 8 from J, leaving 13 bases between them. The germline gives CDR1 SGHRS, CDR2 YFSETQ. The CDR3 DNA reads TGCGCCAGCAGCTTAGAGGGCATGAGGGGCTACACCTTC. Its protein product is CASSLEGMRGYTF.

V gene TRBV5-3 combines with J gene TRBJ2-1; tentatively, D is TRBD1 (6 bases). TRBV5-3 counts as an open reading frame of uncertain function. V was clipped by 4 bases and J by 11 bases, with 13 bases between them. The CDR3 is made up of 12 amino acids. DNA for the CDR3: TGTGCCAGAAGCCCGAATCAGGGGCAGCAGTTCTTC. This gives the protein CARSPNQGQQFF.

The chain is built from TRBV29-1 and TRBJ1-6; the D is unclear. In germline, CDR1 is SQVTM, CDR2 ANQGSEA. The V and J ends lost 4 bases and 6 bases respectively, with 13 bases between them. This CDR3 spans 14 amino acids. This CDR3 is CSVVGSVCNSPLHF. CDR3 sequence (DNA): TGCAGCGTTGTGGGGAGTGTGTGTAATTCACCCCTCCACTTT.

V usage is TRBV30 and J usage is TRBJ2-1; D not certain. CDR3 length: 14 amino acids. V lost 0 bases to trimming and J lost 4 bases, with 10 bases between them. Germline loops: CDR1 GTSNPN, CDR2 SVGIG (reference sequence). The CDR3 is CAWSVRQAYNEQFF. In DNA, the CDR3 is TGTGCCTGGAGTGTCCGGCAGGCTTACAATGAGCAGTTCTTC.

This clone was seen only once. V and J are TRBV5-1 and TRBJ2-2; 8 nucleotides line up with TRBD2. V shed 5 bases, J shed 4 bases, and the junction held 10 bases outside the gene matches. Per germline, CDR1 SGHRS and CDR2 YFSETQ. The CDR3 is made up of 16 amino acids. The CDR3 DNA sequence: TGCGCCAGCAGTGACCCGGGACTAGGTACCACCGGGGAGCTGTTTTTT. Its protein is CASSDPGLGTTGELFF.

The chain combines TRBV28 with TRBJ2-1, with 12 bases that match TRBD2. Trimming took 8 bases from V and 9 from J; bases not matched to a gene: 17. Per the germline V gene, CDR1 is MDHEN and CDR2 is SYDVKM. This CDR3 region has 17 residues. This CDR3 reads CASFTGRLAGGGGEQFF. The CDR3 coding sequence is TGTGCCAGCTTCACAGGGAGGCTAGCGGGAGGGGGCGGTGAGCAGTTCTTC.

V and J are TRBV30 and TRBJ2-5, with TRBD1 matching 7 bases. V lost 4 bases, J lost 4 bases, and 6 bases stayed unmatched. This CDR3 spans 13 amino acids. CDR1 is GTSNPN, CDR2 SVGIG, per germline (reference sequence). CDR3 amino acids: CAWNNRGRETQYF. DNA of the CDR3: TGTGCCTGGAATAACAGGGGTCGAGAGACCCAGTACTTC.

This clone came up once. The chain recombines TRBV28 with TRBJ1-3, with D possibly being TRBD1 (6 bases). With 2 bases removed from V and 4 bases from J, the gap between germline ends came to 15 bases. The CDR3 is made up of 16 amino acids. Germline V gene lookup returns CDR1 MDHEN and CDR2 SYDVKM. This chain's CDR3 is CASSLGGGVSGNTIYF. The CDR3 DNA reads TGTGCCAGCAGTTTAGGGGGGGGCGTATCGGGAAACACCATATATTTT. Supplemented by reference TRBV28 and TRBJ1-3, the full variable domain reads DVKVTQSSRYLVKRTGEKVFLECVQDMDHENMFWYRQDPGLGLRLIYFSYDVKMKEKGDIPEGYSVSREKKERFSLILESASTNQTSMYLCASSLGGGVSGNTIYFGEGSWLTVV.

The rearrangement links TRBV18 to TRBJ1-5; D uncertain. V gave up 6 bases and J gave up 7 bases, with 16 bases separating them. This CDR3 region has 14 residues. Germline-derived CDR1 and CDR2 are KGHSH and LQKENI. Here the CDR3 reads CASSTNAFRQPQHF. The CDR3 region has the DNA TGTGCCAGCTCGACAAACGCATTTCGGCAGCCCCAGCATTTT.

This chain connects TRBV10-1 to TRBJ2-5; 11 bases agree with TRBD2. CDR1 is WNHNN, CDR2 SYGVQD, per germline (reference sequence). The CDR3 runs to 17 residues. V lost 2 bases and J lost 5; bases outside the gene matches: 10. The CDR3 DNA reads as TGCGCCAGCAGTGAGATGTTAGCGGGGGGGTTAAAGGAGACCCAGTACTTC. It is translated as CASSEMLAGGLKETQYF.

This clone has just a few counts. This sample also contains other DNA sequences that code for the same CDR3. In nucleotides, the CDR3 is TGTGCCTGGGCAAGGGGCACTGAAGCTTTCTTT. Protein: CAWARGTEAFF. The genes are TRBV30 and TRBJ1-1; possibly TRBD1 for D (5 bases). The CDR3 totals 11 residues. Germline CDR1 is GTSNPN and CDR2 is SVGIG (reference sequence). With 5 bases removed from V and 4 bases from J, the gap between germline ends came to 8 bases.

The genes are TRBV20-1 and TRBJ1-1, with D perhaps matching TRBD1 (5 bases). This CDR3 has 11 amino acids. Per germline, CDR1 DFQATT and CDR2 SNEGSKA (reference sequence). V lost 5 bases and J lost 7, with 11 bases in between. CDR3 loop: CSAPRGGEAFF. In DNA form, the CDR3 reads TGCAGTGCTCCCCGGGGGGGTGAAGCTTTCTTT.

V is TRBV29-1 and J is TRBJ2-7; D is ambiguous. The CDR3 is made up of 13 amino acids. V was clipped by 2 bases and J by 3 bases, with 11 bases between them. Germline CDR1 reads SQVTM; CDR2 reads ANQGSEA. CDR3 coding DNA: TGCAGCGTTGAATCCACAATTAACTACGAGCAGTACTTC. Its protein product is CSVESTINYEQYF.

CDR3 in DNA: TGTGCCAGCAGCTTCTCCGGGGGGGAAGAGACCCAGTACTTC. Its translation is CASSFSGGEETQYF. V and J are TRBV7-3 and TRBJ2-5; TRBD2 aligns across 8 bases. Germline assignment: CDR1 SGHTA and CDR2 FQGTGA. This CDR3 region has 14 residues. V shed 3 bases and J 3 bases; nucleotides not matched to a gene: 3.

This clone was recorded at least ten times. This sequence joins TRBV6-5 and TRBJ1-1, with 8 bases fitting TRBD1. The CDR3 consists of 12 residues. Germline V gene lookup returns CDR1 MNHEY and CDR2 SVGAGI. V shed 6 bases and J 8 bases; nucleotides not matched to a gene: 5. Written as DNA, the CDR3 is TGTGCCAGCAGGACAGGGGTAACCGAAGCTTTCTTT. Translating it yields CASRTGVTEAFF.

This clone was observed a handful of times. The chain uses TRBV6-5 and TRBJ1-2; 8 positions match TRBD1. Germline V gene lookup returns CDR1 MNHEY and CDR2 SVGAGI. The CDR3 is 15 residues long. The ends lost 5 bases at V and 0 bases at J; junction bases unmatched: 5. The CDR3 region is CASSRLTGANYGYTF. The CDR3 DNA reads TGTGCCAGCAGTAGACTGACAGGGGCTAACTATGGCTACACCTTC.

The chain recombines TRBV3-1 (or the pseudogene TRBV3-2) with TRBJ1-5; no definite D call. Germline-derived CDR1 and CDR2 are LGHDT and YNNKEL (reference sequence). The CDR3 totals 13 residues. Trimming left V 3 bases short and J 9 bases short, with 12 bases between. This CDR3 reads CASSQTGLGPQHF. The CDR3, as DNA: TGTGCCAGCAGCCAGACGGGGTTGGGGCCCCAGCATTTT.

The chain has TRBV11-2 and TRBJ1-2, with D perhaps TRBD1 (6 bases). Trimming took off 0 bases at V and 2 bases at J, with 16 bases between the two ends. Germline CDR1 reads SGHAT; CDR2 reads FQNNGV. The length of the CDR3 is 17 residues. The CDR3 DNA sequence: TGTGCCAGCAGCTTAGATGACAGGATATCGCTGAACTATGGCTACACCTTC. It is translated as CASSLDDRISLNYGYTF. The variable domain in full, completed from reference TRBV11-2 and TRBJ1-2, reads EAGVAQSPRYKIIEKRQSVAFWCNPISGHATLYWYQQILGQGPKLLIQFQNNGVVDDSQLPKDRFSAERLKGVDSTLKIQPAKLEDSAVYLCASSLDDRISLNYGYTFGSGTRLTVV.

This clone was observed once. V and J are TRBV5-1 and TRBJ2-1; D is unclear. V dropped 5 bases and J dropped 5 bases, with 14 bases sitting between them. Per the germline V gene, CDR1 is SGHRS and CDR2 is YFSETQ. The CDR3 covers 14 residues. CDR3 protein: CASRSNRVDNEQFF. In DNA, the CDR3 is TGCGCCAGCAGGTCGAACCGGGTCGACAATGAGCAGTTCTTC.

CDR3 residues: CASSVTTVFYEQYF. The CDR3 nucleotides are TGTGCCAGCAGCGTGACCACAGTATTCTACGAGCAGTACTTC. The chain recombines TRBV21-1 with TRBJ2-7; the table's D call of TRBD1 was not tested on the DNA. TRBV21-1 is a known pseudogene. The CDR3 is made up of 14 amino acids.

The chain employs TRBV20-1 and TRBJ1-2; no firm D call. CDR3 length: 11 amino acids. V dropped 6 bases and J dropped 2 bases, with 7 bases sitting between them. CDR1 and CDR2 (germline): DFQATT, SNEGSKA (reference sequence). CDR3 sequence: CSAVRNYGYTF. In nucleotides, the CDR3 is TGCAGTGCCGTTCGGAACTATGGCTACACCTTC.

In its sample, this clone was seen a few times. The V call is TRBV6-2 or TRBV6-3, the J call TRBJ2-2, with 7 bases lining up with TRBD2. V shed 4 bases and J 1 base; nucleotides not matched to a gene: 3. From germline, CDR1 is MNHEY and CDR2 SVGEGT. There are 15 residues in the CDR3. The CDR3 bases are TGTGCCAGCAGTTTTTTAGCGGGGAACACCGGGGAGCTGTTTTTT. Translation gives CASSFLAGNTGELFF.

The rearrangement links TRBV7-9 to TRBJ1-4; D uncertain. V was shortened by 1 base and J by 2 bases, with 11 bases between the two germline ends. The V gene's germline CDR1 is SEHNR and CDR2 FQNEAQ (reference sequence). The CDR3 runs 16 residues. This CDR3 is CASSLDLSGTNEKLFF. CDR3 DNA: TGTGCCAGCAGCTTAGATCTGTCGGGGACTAATGAAAAACTGTTTTTT.

This clone was counted a few times. The chain couples TRBV5-4 to TRBJ2-2, with D hard to call. Trimming pared 0 bases from V and 6 bases from J, leaving 6 bases between. This CDR3 is built from 13 residues. Germline V gene sequence: CDR1 SGHNT, CDR2 YYREEE (reference sequence). The DNA for the CDR3 is TGTGCCAGCAGCTTGGAATCGGCCGGGGAGCTGTTTTTT. Protein: CASSLESAGELFF.

This chain connects TRBV9 to TRBJ1-2; TRBD1 matches 9 bases. This CDR3 is 15 amino acids long. V dropped 0 bases and J dropped 5; count of bases not matched to a gene: 5. Germline V gene data show CDR1 as SGDLS and CDR2 as YYNGEE. CDR3 loop: CASSVDTGGRYGYTF. The CDR3 DNA reads TGTGCCAGCAGCGTAGATACAGGGGGCAGGTATGGCTACACCTTC.

A remark on this clone: This sample includes further DNA sequences coding for the same CDR3. This sequence joins TRBV7-3 and TRBJ2-1, with D perhaps matching TRBD1 (6 bases). The CDR3 extends over 14 amino acids. V gave up 2 bases and J gave up 3 bases, with 8 bases separating them. Germline assignment: CDR1 SGHTA and CDR2 FQGTGA. CDR3 in DNA: TGTGCCAGCAGCTTAGGGGGCCTCTACAATGAGCAGTTCTTC. Its protein is CASSLGGLYNEQFF.

This chain uses TRBV5-4 with TRBJ1-1; tentative D call: TRBD1 (6 bases). The germline V gene has CDR1 SGHNT and CDR2 YYREEE (reference sequence). The CDR3 is 15 residues long. With 6 bases removed from V and 1 base from J, the gap between germline ends came to 16 bases. This CDR3 reads CASNPRGGANTEAFF. The CDR3 DNA is TGTGCCAGCAACCCCCGCGGGGGCGCGAACACTGAAGCTTTCTTT.

This clone showed up just once. The chain is built from TRBV12-3 or TRBV12-4 and TRBJ2-1; 11 nucleotides align to TRBD2. This CDR3 has 12 amino acids. J gave up 15 bases and V 7 bases, and 8 bases lay outside the gene matches. This CDR3 is CASTPTSGARFF. The CDR3, as DNA: TGTGCCAGCACCCCGACTAGCGGGGCAAGGTTCTTC.